Given below is one TCR beta chain in context. V shed 8 bases and J shed 0 bases, with 8 bases lying between them. The CDR3 runs to 12 residues. Germline assignment: CDR1 SEHNR and CDR2 FQNEAQ (reference sequence). Source study methods: For nucleated cells, counts were estimated from reference gene primer amplification. Measured with immunoSEQ multiplex PCR; TCRdb has only the in-frame clones, and not every one. The DNA gave D and trimming, while V, J and clone size come from that table. The sample carries approximately 330,000 clones, 86% recorded once. This specimen belongs to a study of blood T cell repertoires in COVID-19. Study-wide background: From the United States, Italy and Spain came samples of acute and convalescent COVID-19.

Cohorts were assigned according to the clinical history that participants reported. The TCR originated in a woman aged 35 to 49 with acute COVID-19. J is TRBJ2-7 and V is TRBV7-9, with D possibly being TRBD1 (6 bases). Sequencing input: PBMCs or T cells enriched from blood (not recorded which). The CDR3 here is CASGQLSYEQYF. The CDR3, as DNA: TGTGCCAGCGGACAGCTCTCCTACGAGCAGTACTTC. The full variable domain, in which reference TRBV7-9 and TRBJ2-7 provide the parts outside the CDR3, is DTGVSQNPRHKITKRGQNVTFRCDPISEHNRLYWYRQTLGQGPEFLTYFQNEAQLEKSRLLSDRFSAERPKGSFSTLEIQRTEQGDSAMYLCASGQLSYEQYFGPGTRLTVT.